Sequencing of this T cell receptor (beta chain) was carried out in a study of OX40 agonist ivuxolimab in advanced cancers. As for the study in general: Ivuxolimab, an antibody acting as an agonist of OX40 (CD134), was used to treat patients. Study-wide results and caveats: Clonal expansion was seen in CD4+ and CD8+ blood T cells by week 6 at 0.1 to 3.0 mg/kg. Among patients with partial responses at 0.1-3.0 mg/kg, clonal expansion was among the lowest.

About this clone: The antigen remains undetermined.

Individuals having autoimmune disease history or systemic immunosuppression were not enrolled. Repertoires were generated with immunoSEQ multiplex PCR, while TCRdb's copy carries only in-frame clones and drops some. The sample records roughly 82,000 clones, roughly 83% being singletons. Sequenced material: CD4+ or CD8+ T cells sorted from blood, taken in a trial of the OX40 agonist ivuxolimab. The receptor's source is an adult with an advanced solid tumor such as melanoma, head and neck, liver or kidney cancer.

The CDR3 region has the DNA TGTGCCAGCAGGGAGGAACCAACTAATGAAAAACTGTTTTTT. Protein product: CASREEPTNEKLFF. J is TRBJ1-4 and V is TRBV6-5; D gene unclear. The CDR3 loop spans 14 amino acids. CDR1 and CDR2 (germline): MNHEY, SVGAGI. V was clipped by 6 bases and J by 0 bases, with 8 bases between them.